This T cell receptor beta chain was identified in a study of neurological immune-mediated disorders (dated by TCRdb to the late 2010s). Regarding the study in general: Peripheral blood TCR-beta repertoires from HTLV-I-associated myelopathy (HAM/TSP) patients, multiple sclerosis patients and healthy controls were compared by UMI-based sequencing. Longitudinal samples, technical triplicates and paired sorted CD4+ and CD8+ T-cell subsets, alongside PBMC samples, were included among the roughly 98 TCR-beta libraries. The cohort included approximately 70 subjects: roughly 15 with HAM/TSP, around 34 with multiple sclerosis, and approximately 20 healthy controls. Overall study outcomes, separate from this receptor: TCR clonal expansion was highest in HAM/TSP patients and lowest in MS patients, with MS patients falling below even healthy controls. No identical CDR3 amino acid sequences were shared among expanded clones across subjects, suggesting private TCR-beta repertoires in all groups.

cDNA synthesis used template-switch 5'RACE with a primer carrying a 10-nucleotide random unique molecular identifier tagging each TCR transcript. Over 200 million TCR-beta sequences, covering 15-18 subjects, were produced in each sequencing run. The RNeasy kit was used to extract total RNA. The KAPA Real-time Library Amplification kit was used to amplify TCR-beta VDJ regions with primers for the TCR constant region and the 5'RACE anchor. Sample indexes and Illumina adaptors were added in a first PCR, after which library yield was increased in a second PCR. The roughly 650 bp TCR product was size-selected on a 2% E-gel SizeSelection system after Ampure bead purification. Library quality was checked on a Bioanalyzer, concentration was measured with Qubit, and libraries were quantified with the Kapa Library Quantification kit before pooling. An Illumina HiSeq 2500 was used to sequence the libraries paired-end at 2 x 150 bp. To increase sequence diversity, 25-30% phiX was spiked into each library pool. In the source study's methods: The quality-filtered reads were processed with the UMI-based MiGEC pipeline, whose error correction step removed more than 90% of the raw TCR sequences. IMGT germline references were used for alignment of VDJ genes, and clonotypes were defined by a unique CDR3 amino acid sequence together with V-J genes. Clonal expansion, Shannon diversity and CDR3 relatedness (CalcPairwiseDistances, ClusterSamples) were evaluated with VDJtools, and phylogenetic trees were built with CLCbio workbench. A clone was classed as expanded if it had 8 or more unique UMIs, a cutoff based on coefficient-of-variation modelling across technical triplicates. TCRdb cleaned the public reads at Q25 with fastp, built clones with MiXCR and kept in-frame beta chains. Each CDR3 protein appears once, grouped with its most common genes and DNA. These V and J calls derive from TCRdb rather than the authors' analysis. Across this sample there are roughly 80,000 distinct CDR3 sequences, with about a sixth seen only once. The ten largest clonotypes hold approximately 15% of the sample.

This clonotype was counted ten times or more. Its antigen specificity is not known. No base quality information exists; no much larger clone differs at one position. The healthy controls were volunteers from blood banks in Maryland, USA. Unsorted PBMC libraries were generated from 2 million PBMCs stored in RNAlater at -80 °C until RNA extraction. Peripheral blood was subjected to Ficoll-Hypaque density gradient centrifugation to isolate PBMCs, which were then cryopreserved in liquid nitrogen. V has 6 bases trimmed and J has 0 bases trimmed; junction bases matching no gene number 9. Sequences MNHEY (CDR1) and SVGAGI (CDR2) are obtained from the germline V gene. The CDR3 spans 16 residues, from the cysteine through the phenylalanine. The entry retains the CDR3 DNA only, 48 bases that are in frame from base 1.

The sample consisted of PBMCs. Recombination joined TRBV6-5 with TRBJ2-3; 7 middle bases align to TRBD2. The clonotype was recovered from a woman aged 40 to 50 in good health. The CDR3 region reads CASSGRTRTSTDTQYF. The bases read TGTGCCAGCAGCGGTAGGACTAGAACAAGCACAGATACGCAGTATTTT.